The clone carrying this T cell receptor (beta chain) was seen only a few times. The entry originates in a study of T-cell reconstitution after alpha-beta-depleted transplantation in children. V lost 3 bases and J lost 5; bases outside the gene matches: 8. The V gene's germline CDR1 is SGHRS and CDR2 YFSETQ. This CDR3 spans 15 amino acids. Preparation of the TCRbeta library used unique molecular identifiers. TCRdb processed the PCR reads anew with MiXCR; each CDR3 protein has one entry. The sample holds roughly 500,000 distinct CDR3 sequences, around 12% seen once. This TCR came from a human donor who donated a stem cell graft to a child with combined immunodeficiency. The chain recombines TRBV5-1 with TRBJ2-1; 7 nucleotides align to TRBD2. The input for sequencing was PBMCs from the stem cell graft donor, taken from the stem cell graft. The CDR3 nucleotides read TGCGCCAGCAGCTGGGGGAGGGAGCCTCACAATGAGCAGTTCTTC. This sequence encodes CASSWGREPHNEQFF.